The 22 T cell receptor beta chains listed next were all sequenced from one sample in a study of cytomegalovirus exposure and HLA in healthy donors. PCR primers comprised 60 Vbeta and 13 Jbeta primers. Sequencing was performed with immunoSEQ multiplex PCR; in TCRdb, only in-frame clones are kept and a portion is missing. The profile shows roughly 170,000 clones, over 80% of them singletons. Sequencing was done on a sample of PBMCs. The receptors were sampled from a man aged 50-59 years in good health and CMV-seronegative.

This sequence joins TRBV4-1 and TRBJ2-4; D gene ambiguous. The V end lost 1 base, the J end lost 0 bases, and 13 bases lay between the germline ends. CDR1 and CDR2 (germline): MGHRA, YSYEKL. This CDR3 spans 17 amino acids. CDR3 sequence: CASSQAGFPLAKNIQYF. CDR3 in DNA: TGCGCCAGCAGCCAAGCCGGGTTCCCACTAGCCAAAAACATTCAGTACTTC.

V and J are TRBV2 and TRBJ2-7; the D is unclear. The germline CDR1 and CDR2 sequences are SNHLY and FYNNEI. The CDR3 consists of 15 residues. Trimming removed 1 base from V and 0 bases from J, with 10 bases in between. As DNA, the CDR3 is TGTGCCAGCAGTGAAGTCTCGCGGAGCTCCTACGAGCAGTACTTC. Translated, it gives CASSEVSRSSYEQYF. The whole variable domain, remainder taken from reference TRBV2 and TRBJ2-7, is EPEVTQTPSHQVTQMGQEVILRCVPISNHLYFYWYRQILGQKVEFLVSFYNNEISEKSEIFDDQFSVERPDGSNFTLKIRSTKLEDSAMYFCASSEVSRSSYEQYFGPGTRLTVT.

The chain joins TRBV19 to TRBJ1-1; the D is unclear. The ends were cut back, 8 bases at V and 3 bases at J, with 22 bases in the middle. In germline, CDR1 is LNHDA, CDR2 SQIVND (reference sequence). CDR3 length equals 16 residues. The chain's CDR3 is CASRKRSNRDDTEAFF. CDR3 nucleotides: TGTGCCAGTCGGAAGCGGTCCAATAGGGATGACACTGAAGCTTTCTTT.

J is TRBJ1-1 and V is TRBV19; unclear D gene. The CDR3 length is 14 residues. Germline V gene sequence: CDR1 LNHDA, CDR2 SQIVND (reference sequence). With 3 bases removed from V and 2 bases from J, the gap between germline ends came to 10 bases. The CDR3 sequence: CASSMKQPNTEAFF. The DNA of the CDR3 is TGTGCCAGTAGTATGAAACAGCCCAACACTGAAGCTTTCTTT.

The chain combines TRBV29-1 with TRBJ2-5, with D perhaps matching TRBD1 (6 bases). The V gene's germline CDR1 is SQVTM and CDR2 ANQGSEA. This CDR3 is 14 amino acids long. Trimming took off 7 bases at V and 4 bases at J, with 19 bases between the two ends. The CDR3 DNA reads TGCAGCGCTTTTTCGGACAGAACGGGAGAGACCCAGTACTTC. Its translation is CSAFSDRTGETQYF. Drawing the rest from reference TRBV29-1 and TRBJ2-5, the complete variable domain is SAVISQKPSRDICQRGTSLTIQCQVDSQVTMMFWYRQQPGQSLTLIATANQGSEATYESGFVIDKFPISRPNLTFSTLTVSNMSPEDSSIYLCSAFSDRTGETQYFGPGTRLLVL.

The genes are TRBV5-4 and TRBJ2-3; the match to TRBD2 covers 9 bases. Germline V gives CDR1 SGHNT, CDR2 YYREEE (reference sequence). V shed 4 bases, J shed 2 bases, and the junction held 20 bases outside the gene matches. The CDR3 is 20 residues long. The CDR3: CASSLPLGGGGSPSTDTQYF. The CDR3 DNA sequence: TGTGCCAGCAGCCTCCCATTGGGCGGGGGGGGATCACCTTCCACAGATACGCAGTATTTT.

The chain employs TRBV6-4 and TRBJ1-1; TRBD1 might be the D (5 bases). CDR1 and CDR2 (germline): MRHNA, SNTAGT. V lost 0 bases to trimming and J lost 4 bases, with 12 bases between them. The CDR3 length is 15 residues. Written as DNA, the CDR3 is TGTGCCAGCAGTGACTCAAACAGGATTCCCACTGAAGCTTTCTTT. Amino acids: CASSDSNRIPTEAFF.

The genes are TRBV7-9 and TRBJ2-1, with TRBD2 matching over 11 bases. CDR1 and CDR2 from the germline V gene are SEHNR and FQNEAQ (reference sequence). This CDR3 has 16 residues. J gave up 3 bases and V 3 bases, and 4 bases lay outside the gene matches. The CDR3 DNA reads TGTGCCAGCAGCTTTCGGGGACTAGCGGACTACAATGAGCAGTTCTTC. The encoded protein is CASSFRGLADYNEQFF.

The rearrangement uses TRBV6-6 and TRBJ1-3; perhaps TRBD1 as D (5 bases). The V gene lost 6 bases and the J gene lost 1 base, with 13 bases spanning the gap. This CDR3 spans 15 amino acids. Per germline, CDR1 MNHNY and CDR2 SVGAGI (reference sequence). This CDR3 reads CASRGMAGSGNTIYF. DNA of the CDR3: TGTGCCAGCAGGGGGATGGCAGGGTCTGGAAACACCATATATTTT.

This chain joins TRBV7-9 and TRBJ2-5; the D gene is possibly TRBD1 (5 bases). V was trimmed by 3 bases and J by 3 bases, leaving 8 bases between them. Germline lookup yields CDR1 SEHNR and CDR2 FQNEAQ (reference sequence). CDR3 length: 13 residues. The CDR3 DNA reads as TGTGCCAGCAGCTTTGCAGGGAAAGAGACCCAGTACTTC. Its translation is CASSFAGKETQYF. Drawing the rest from reference TRBV7-9 and TRBJ2-5, the complete variable domain is DTGVSQNPRHKITKRGQNVTFRCDPISEHNRLYWYRQTLGQGPEFLTYFQNEAQLEKSRLLSDRFSAERPKGSFSTLEIQRTEQGDSAMYLCASSFAGKETQYFGPGTRLLVL.

About this clone: The same CDR3 is also encoded by other DNA sequences in this sample. CDR3 region: CASSLTGGNEKLFF. For the CDR3, the DNA is TGCGCCAGCAGCTTGACAGGGGGCAATGAAAAACTGTTTTTT. The rearrangement joins TRBV5-1 to TRBJ1-4; TRBD1 aligns across 9 bases. The CDR3 contains 14 residues. J gave up 5 bases and V 1 base, and 0 bases lay outside the gene matches. The germline V gene has CDR1 SGHRS and CDR2 YFSETQ. The complete variable domain, with remaining parts taken from reference TRBV5-1 and TRBJ1-4, reads KAGVTQTPRYLIKTRGQQVTLSCSPISGHRSVSWYQQTPGQGLQFLFEYFSETQRNKGNFPGRFSGRQFSNSRSEMNVSTLELGDSALYLCASSLTGGNEKLFFGSGTQLSVL.

V usage is TRBV27 and J usage is TRBJ1-5; maybe TRBD1 (5 bases). The V and J ends lost 6 bases and 4 bases respectively, with 16 bases between them. The CDR3 length is 15 residues. The V gene's germline CDR1 is MNHEY and CDR2 SMNVEV (reference sequence). The CDR3 nucleotides read TGTGCCAGCAGGAGTGGAGGGACGCCGAATCAGCCCCAGCATTTT. Residues: CASRSGGTPNQPQHF.

The chain recombines TRBV5-8 with TRBJ2-7; 10 positions match TRBD2. CDR1 is SGHTS and CDR2 is YDEGEE in the germline V gene. The CDR3 runs 16 residues. Trimming at V came to 1 base and at J to 5 bases, leaving 9 bases not matched to a gene. The chain's CDR3 is CASSLFSGLAKDEQYF. The CDR3 DNA sequence: TGTGCCAGCAGCTTGTTTTCGGGACTAGCGAAGGACGAGCAGTACTTC.

The chain is built from TRBV30 and TRBJ2-7; D remains ambiguous. V dropped 2 bases and J dropped 3 bases, with 11 bases sitting between them. CDR1 GTSNPN and CDR2 SVGIG come from the germline V gene (reference sequence). CDR3 length: 13 amino acids. CDR3 sequence reads: CAWSPDFNYEQYF. CDR3 bases: TGTGCCTGGAGTCCTGACTTCAACTACGAGCAGTACTTC. Full variable domain (rest looked up from reference TRBV30 and TRBJ2-7): SQTIHQWPATLVQPVGSPLSLECTVEGTSNPNLYWYRQAAGRGLQLLFYSVGIGQISSEVPQNLSASRPQDRQFILSSKKLLLSDSGFYLCAWSPDFNYEQYFGPGTRLTVT.

The chain uses TRBV15 and TRBJ2-2; D possibly corresponds to TRBD2 (6 bases). The CDR3 consists of 17 residues. The ends were cut back, 0 bases at V and 5 bases at J, with 16 bases in the middle. The germline gives CDR1 LNHNV, CDR2 YYDKDF (reference sequence). For the CDR3, the DNA is TGTGCCACCAGCAGAGATAGGAAGGACGCGGGGACCGGGGAGCTGTTTTTT. Protein product: CATSRDRKDAGTGELFF.

CDR3 DNA sequence: TGTGCCAGCAGTTTCCGGGACAGGGGGTCTACTACGCAGTATTTT. Its translation is CASSFRDRGSTTQYF. The chain employs TRBV27 and TRBJ2-3; TRBD1 agrees at 11 bases. This CDR3 comprises 15 residues. Unmatched junction bases numbered 7, after V lost 3 bases and J lost 8 bases. Germline V gives CDR1 MNHEY, CDR2 SMNVEV (reference sequence).

This clone showed up just once. The gene calls are TRBV15 and TRBJ2-7, with D maybe TRBD1 (5 bases). The V gene's germline CDR1 is LNHNV and CDR2 YYDKDF (reference sequence). V lost 0 bases to trimming and J lost 2 bases, with 14 bases between them. The CDR3 has 16 amino acids. The CDR3 bases are TGTGCCACCAGCAGAGATTTGGTCAGGGATGCCTACGAGCAGTACTTC. It yields the protein CATSRDLVRDAYEQYF. Drawing the rest from reference TRBV15 and TRBJ2-7, the complete variable domain is DAMVIQNPRYQVTQFGKPVTLSCSQTLNHNVMYWYQQKSSQAPKLLFHYYDKDFNNEADTPDNFQSRRPNTSFCFLDIRSPGLGDTAMYLCATSRDLVRDAYEQYFGPGTRLTVT.

The V call is TRBV19, the J call TRBJ1-6; TRBD1 is a possible D gene (5 bases). The ends were cut back, 2 bases at V and 12 bases at J, with 11 bases in the middle. The CDR3 spans 13 residues. The germline V gene encodes CDR1 LNHDA and CDR2 SQIVND (reference sequence). The CDR3, as DNA: TGTGCCAGTAGTATATTGGGGGGAGAACCCCTCCACTTT. This sequence encodes CASSILGGEPLHF.

The CDR3 bases are TGTGCCAGCAGCTTAGAACTCCCGCGGGAGCAGTACTTC. It translates to CASSLELPREQYF. This chain uses TRBV7-9 with TRBJ2-7; D unclear. Trimming removed 1 base at V and 7 bases at J, with 11 bases between. Germline-derived CDR1 and CDR2 are SEHNR and FQNEAQ (reference sequence). The CDR3 has 13 amino acids.

V gene TRBV5-4 combines with J gene TRBJ1-1; 9 nucleotides match TRBD1. This CDR3 comprises 15 residues. The trim removed 5 bases at V and 4 bases at J, leaving 9 bases unmatched. The germline gives CDR1 SGHNT, CDR2 YYREEE (reference sequence). Here the CDR3 DNA reads TGTGCCAGCAGTATCCGGGACAGGGAACCCACTGAAGCTTTCTTT. Its translation: CASSIRDREPTEAFF.

The chain is built from TRBV2 and TRBJ2-2; D gene uncertain. The CDR3 extends over 13 amino acids. The germline CDR1 and CDR2 sequences are SNHLY and FYNNEI. The V gene lost 6 bases and the J gene lost 5 bases, with 10 bases spanning the gap. The CDR3 nucleotides read TGTGCCAGCAGGCCTAGATGGACCGGGGAGCTGTTTTTT. Amino acids: CASRPRWTGELFF.

The gene calls are TRBV5-8 and TRBJ2-2; D is unresolved. The CDR3 covers 14 residues. CDR1 is SGHTS, CDR2 YDEGEE, per germline. V was trimmed by 5 bases and J by 1 base, leaving 9 bases between them. In DNA, the CDR3 is TGTGCCAGCAGAAAGACTTTGAACACCGGGGAGCTGTTTTTT. Amino acid sequence: CASRKTLNTGELFF.